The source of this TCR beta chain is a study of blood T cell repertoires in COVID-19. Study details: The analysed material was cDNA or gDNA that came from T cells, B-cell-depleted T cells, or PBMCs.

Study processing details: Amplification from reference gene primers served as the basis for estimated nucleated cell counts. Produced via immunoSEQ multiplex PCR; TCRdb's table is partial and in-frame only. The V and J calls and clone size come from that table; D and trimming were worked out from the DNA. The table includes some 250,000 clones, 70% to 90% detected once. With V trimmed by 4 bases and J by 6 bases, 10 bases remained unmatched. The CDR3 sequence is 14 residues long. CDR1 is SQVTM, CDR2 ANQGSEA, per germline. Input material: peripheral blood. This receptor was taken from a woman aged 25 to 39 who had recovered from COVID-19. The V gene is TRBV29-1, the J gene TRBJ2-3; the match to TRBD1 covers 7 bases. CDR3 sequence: CSVVRQGVGDTQYF. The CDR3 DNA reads TGCAGCGTTGTCCGACAGGGCGTCGGGGATACGCAGTATTTT.